The T cell receptor (beta chain) described here comes from a study of blood T cell repertoires in COVID-19. Study at large: Samples taken during acute and convalescent COVID-19 were collected in the United States, Italy and Spain.

Germline CDR1 is SEHNR and CDR2 is FQNEAQ (reference sequence). Trimming took 3 bases from V and 6 from J, leaving 10 bases between them. This CDR3 has 13 amino acids. This clone was counted once. The method was immunoSEQ multiplex PCR; TCRdb's version includes in-frame clones alone and lacks a portion of them. The data contain about 80,000 clones, around 79% of them seen just once; the ten biggest clones take up more than 15%. This sequence was found in a human donor in a cohort sampled during active COVID-19. Sequences were obtained from peripheral blood. The rearrangement joins TRBV7-9 to TRBJ2-3; D might be TRBD2 (6 bases). CDR3 sequence reads: CASSFTGEDTQYF. In nucleotides, the CDR3 is TGTGCCAGCAGCTTTACGGGGGAGGATACGCAGTATTTT. The full variable domain, in which reference TRBV7-9 and TRBJ2-3 provide the parts outside the CDR3, is DTGVSQNPRHKITKRGQNVTFRCDPISEHNRLYWYRQTLGQGPEFLTYFQNEAQLEKSRLLSDRFSAERPKGSFSTLEIQRTEQGDSAMYLCASSFTGEDTQYFGPGTRLTVL.